This TCR beta chain was recorded in a study of blood T cell repertoires in COVID-19. Study information: T cells, B-cell-depleted T cells, or PBMCs supplied cDNA or gDNA.

Assay used: immunoSEQ multiplex PCR; TCRdb lists only in-frame clones, some missing. The sample lists 150,000 to 200,000 clones, approximately 86% occurring once. The germline V gene has CDR1 KGHSH and CDR2 LQKENI. J gave up 8 bases and V 5 bases, and 3 bases lay outside the gene matches. CDR3 length: 12 residues. Material: peripheral blood. This chain uses TRBV18 with TRBJ1-2; 9 nucleotides match TRBD1. The receptor comes from a woman aged 40 to 50 with COVID-19, enrolled during active disease. The CDR3 is CASSRDREGYTF. In nucleotides, the CDR3 is TGTGCCAGCTCAAGGGACAGGGAAGGCTACACCTTC.